These 15 T cell receptor beta chains originate from one sample sequenced in a study of blood T cell repertoires in COVID-19 (dated by TCRdb to the early 2020s). The receptor library was made with the immunoSEQ multiplex PCR assay. In TCRdb, the immuneACCESS table is reduced to in-frame sequences with V and J assigned. These tables do not hold every clone; where another copy was compared, an unresolved V gene accounts for under half, and the others remain unexplained. The sample table contains 200,000 to 300,000 clones; only one count was recorded for roughly 84% of them. The ten most abundant clones make up around 4% of the sample. The source material was peripheral blood. These receptors came from a man aged 60-69 years with acute or convalescent COVID-19.

This clone appeared once. The rearrangement uses TRBV7-2 and TRBJ2-7; no reliable D call. This CDR3 is 12 amino acids long. Deletions cut 5 bases from V and 5 bases from J, with 10 bases between. Germline values: CDR1 SGHTA, CDR2 FQGNSA. The chain's CDR3 is CASSPGSHEQYF. In DNA form, the CDR3 reads TGTGCCAGCAGCCCCGGTAGCCACGAGCAGTACTTC.

This chain uses TRBV11-2 with TRBJ2-4, with 8 bases fitting TRBD1. With V trimmed by 4 bases and J by 0 bases, 5 bases remained unmatched. Germline V gene lookup returns CDR1 SGHAT and CDR2 FQNNGV. CDR3 length: 16 amino acids. The CDR3 spells CASSSRDRLAKNIQYF. The CDR3 DNA sequence: TGTGCCAGCAGCTCCCGGGACAGGTTAGCCAAAAACATTCAGTACTTC.

This clone was seen only once. The rearrangement uses TRBV27 and TRBJ2-1; TRBD2 agrees at 8 bases. The CDR3 length is 15 residues. Germline values: CDR1 MNHEY, CDR2 SMNVEV (reference sequence). With 3 bases clipped from V and 6 bases from J, the junction kept 7 bases outside the gene matches. The CDR3: CASSFSSGSPNEQFF. The DNA of the CDR3 is TGTGCCAGCAGTTTTTCTAGCGGGTCCCCCAATGAGCAGTTCTTC.

V gene TRBV18 combines with J gene TRBJ1-4; possibly TRBD1 for D (6 bases). CDR1 and CDR2 from the germline V gene are KGHSH and LQKENI. The CDR3 totals 15 residues. V gave up 3 bases and J gave up 8 bases, with 16 bases separating them. Written as DNA, the CDR3 is TGTGCCAGCTCACCTTCAAGGGGGATGGGAGAAAAACTGTTTTTT. The encoded protein is CASSPSRGMGEKLFF.

The chain carries TRBV7-9 and TRBJ2-2; 8 bases map to TRBD1. The V gene's germline CDR1 is SEHNR and CDR2 FQNEAQ (reference sequence). This CDR3 contains 15 residues. V lost 5 bases and J lost 8; bases outside the gene matches: 10. The CDR3 sequence is CASSPPDRELGELFF. Written as DNA, the CDR3 is TGTGCCAGCAGCCCCCCGGACAGGGAACTAGGGGAGCTGTTTTTT.

J is TRBJ2-1 and V is TRBV3-1 (or the pseudogene TRBV3-2), with D maybe TRBD2 (5 bases). The CDR3 extends over 13 amino acids. V shed 1 base and J shed 7 bases, with 8 bases lying between them. From germline, CDR1 is LGHDT and CDR2 YNNKEL (reference sequence). The chain's CDR3 is CASSQGWRNEQFF. The CDR3 nucleotides read TGTGCCAGCAGCCAAGGTTGGAGGAATGAGCAGTTCTTC.

The rearrangement joins TRBV7-8 to TRBJ1-1, with D possibly being TRBD1 (6 bases). Germline values: CDR1 SGHVS, CDR2 FQNEAQ. V was clipped by 5 bases and J by 0 bases, with 10 bases between them. The CDR3 is made up of 14 amino acids. The CDR3 DNA follows: TGTGCCAGCAGCCGGACAGAGCTGAACACTGAAGCTTTCTTT. This sequence encodes CASSRTELNTEAFF.

V gene TRBV5-4 combines with J gene TRBJ1-3; TRBD1 might be the D (5 bases). The CDR3 extends over 15 amino acids. Germline lookup yields CDR1 SGHNT and CDR2 YYREEE (reference sequence). Trimming left V 2 bases short and J 0 bases short, with 9 bases between. The CDR3 nucleotides read TGTGCCAGCAGCTTAGGGGTGCACTCTGGAAACACCATATATTTT. Translation gives CASSLGVHSGNTIYF.

This chain joins TRBV24-1 and TRBJ1-2, with D possibly being TRBD1 (5 bases). This CDR3 has 13 residues. Germline CDR1 and CDR2: KGHDR and SFDVKD. Trimming shortened V by 7 bases and J by 6 bases, and 14 bases separated the two germline ends. The CDR3 sequence is CATRGGVIDGYTF. CDR3 bases: TGTGCCACCAGGGGAGGGGTTATAGATGGCTACACCTTC.

This chain uses TRBV21-1 with TRBJ1-1; the table's D call, TRBD1, was not checked against the DNA. TRBV21-1 is a pseudogene segment. This CDR3 is 17 amino acids long. The CDR3: CASSKGLMGHWNTEAFF. The CDR3 coding sequence is TGTGCCAGCAGCAAAGGCCTCATGGGACACTGGAACACTGAAGCTTTCTTT.

The chain joins TRBV11-2 to TRBJ2-3; TRBD1 aligns across 7 bases. V lost 8 bases to trimming and J lost 1 base; unmatched junction nucleotides: 12. Looked up from germline, CDR1 is SGHAT and CDR2 is FQNNGV. The CDR3 covers 16 residues. The CDR3 spells CASSGRTGAGTDTQYF. CDR3 bases: TGTGCCAGCTCCGGAAGGACAGGCGCTGGCACAGATACGCAGTATTTT.

The chain combines TRBV5-1 with TRBJ2-1; a weak D match, TRBD2 (6 bases). V shed 4 bases and J shed 0 bases, with 14 bases lying between them. Germline CDR1 reads SGHRS; CDR2 reads YFSETQ. The CDR3 consists of 16 residues. CDR3 amino acids: CASSPLYGGSYNEQFF. DNA of the CDR3: TGCGCCAGCAGCCCCCTTTACGGGGGCTCCTACAATGAGCAGTTCTTC. Complete variable domain (other parts from reference TRBV5-1 and TRBJ2-1): KAGVTQTPRYLIKTRGQQVTLSCSPISGHRSVSWYQQTPGQGLQFLFEYFSETQRNKGNFPGRFSGRQFSNSRSEMNVSTLELGDSALYLCASSPLYGGSYNEQFFGPGTRLTVL.

The CDR3 sequence: CASSKEGGRNTEAFF. CDR3 in DNA: TGTGCCAGCAGCAAAGAGGGGGGGCGGAACACTGAAGCTTTCTTT. The J gene is TRBJ1-1, the V gene TRBV9, with a possible D match to TRBD1 (6 bases). Germline lookup yields CDR1 SGDLS and CDR2 YYNGEE. Trimming took 4 bases from V and 1 from J, leaving 14 bases between them. The CDR3 spans 15 residues.

The V gene is TRBV11-1, the J gene TRBJ2-7; tentatively, D is TRBD2 (6 bases). CDR3 size: 12 residues. Germline CDR1 SGHAT, CDR2 FQDESV (reference sequence). V was clipped by 3 bases and J by 5 bases, with 8 bases between them. The CDR3 sequence is CASSFGGNEQYF. The CDR3 nucleotides are TGTGCCAGCAGCTTTGGGGGGAACGAGCAGTACTTC.

The CDR3 region is CASSQLAGVYNEQFF. The CDR3 region has the DNA TGCGCCAGCAGCCAACTAGCGGGGGTCTACAATGAGCAGTTCTTC. The chain links TRBV4-1 to TRBJ2-1; 10 positions agree with TRBD2. With 2 bases clipped from V and 3 bases from J, the junction kept 1 base outside the gene matches. This CDR3 has 15 amino acids. The germline gives CDR1 MGHRA, CDR2 YSYEKL.